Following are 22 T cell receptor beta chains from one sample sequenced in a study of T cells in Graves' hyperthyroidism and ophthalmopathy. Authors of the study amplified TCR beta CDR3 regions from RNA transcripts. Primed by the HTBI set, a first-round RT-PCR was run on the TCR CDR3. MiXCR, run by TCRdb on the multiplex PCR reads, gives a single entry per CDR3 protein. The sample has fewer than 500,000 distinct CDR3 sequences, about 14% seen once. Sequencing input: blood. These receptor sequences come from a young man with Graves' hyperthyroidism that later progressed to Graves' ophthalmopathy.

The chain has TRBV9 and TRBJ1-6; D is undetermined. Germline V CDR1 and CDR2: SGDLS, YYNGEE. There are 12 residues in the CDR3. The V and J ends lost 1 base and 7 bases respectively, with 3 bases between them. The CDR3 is CASSVNNSPLHF. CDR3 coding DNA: TGTGCCAGCAGCGTAAACAATTCACCCCTCCACTTT.

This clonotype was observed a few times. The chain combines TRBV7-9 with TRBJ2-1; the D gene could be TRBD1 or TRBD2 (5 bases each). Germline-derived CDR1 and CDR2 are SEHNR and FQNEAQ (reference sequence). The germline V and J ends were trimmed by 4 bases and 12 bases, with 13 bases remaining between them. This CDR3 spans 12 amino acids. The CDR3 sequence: CASSSRDPGQFF. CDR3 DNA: TGTGCCAGCAGCTCCCGGGACCCCGGGCAGTTCTTC.

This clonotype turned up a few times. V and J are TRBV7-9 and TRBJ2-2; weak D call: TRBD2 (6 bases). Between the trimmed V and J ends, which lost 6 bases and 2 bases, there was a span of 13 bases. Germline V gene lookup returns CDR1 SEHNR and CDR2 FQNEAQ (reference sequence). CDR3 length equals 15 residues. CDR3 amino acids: CASRPPGLNTGELFF. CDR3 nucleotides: TGTGCCAGCAGACCCCCGGGACTTAACACCGGGGAGCTGTTTTTT.

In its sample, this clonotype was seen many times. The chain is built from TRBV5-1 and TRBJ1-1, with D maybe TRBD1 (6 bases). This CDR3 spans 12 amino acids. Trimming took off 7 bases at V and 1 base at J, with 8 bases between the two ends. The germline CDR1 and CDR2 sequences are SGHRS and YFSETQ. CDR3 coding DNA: TGCGCCAGCCGGACAGAGAACACTGAAGCTTTCTTT. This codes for CASRTENTEAFF.

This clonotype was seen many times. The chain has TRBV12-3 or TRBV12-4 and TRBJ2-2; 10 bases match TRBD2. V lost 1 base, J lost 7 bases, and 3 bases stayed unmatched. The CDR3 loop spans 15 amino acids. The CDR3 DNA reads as TGTGCCAGCAGTTTAGTAGCGGGGGGACACGGGGAGCTGTTTTTT. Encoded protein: CASSLVAGGHGELFF.

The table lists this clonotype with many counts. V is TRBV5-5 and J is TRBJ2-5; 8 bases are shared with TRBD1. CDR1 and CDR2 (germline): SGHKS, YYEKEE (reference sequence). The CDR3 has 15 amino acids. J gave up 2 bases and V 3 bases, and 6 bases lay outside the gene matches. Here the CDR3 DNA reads TGTGCCAGCAGCTACTACAGGGGGGATCAAGAGACCCAGTACTTC. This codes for CASSYYRGDQETQYF.

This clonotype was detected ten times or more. The CDR3 here is CAISEGDYNSPLHF. In DNA form, the CDR3 reads TGTGCCATCAGTGAAGGAGACTATAATTCACCCCTCCACTTT. This rearrangement joins TRBV10-3 to TRBJ1-6; D call uncertain. CDR3 length: 14 amino acids. Trimming left V 3 bases short and J 3 bases short, with 6 bases between. Germline CDR1 reads ENHRY; CDR2 reads SYGVKD.

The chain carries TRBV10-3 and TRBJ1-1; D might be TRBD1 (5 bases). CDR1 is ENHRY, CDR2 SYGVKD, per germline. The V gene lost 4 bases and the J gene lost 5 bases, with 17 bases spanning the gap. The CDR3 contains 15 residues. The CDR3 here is CAISGSDNGATEAFF. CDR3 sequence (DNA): TGTGCCATCAGTGGCTCGGACAATGGGGCTACTGAAGCTTTCTTT.

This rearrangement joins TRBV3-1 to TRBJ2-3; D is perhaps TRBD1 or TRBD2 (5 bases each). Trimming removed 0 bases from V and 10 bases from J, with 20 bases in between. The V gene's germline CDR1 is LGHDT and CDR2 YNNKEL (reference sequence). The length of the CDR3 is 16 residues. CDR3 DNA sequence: TGTGCCAGCAGCCAAGACAAGGGCGAGGGGTTTGATGCGCAGTATTTT. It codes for CASSQDKGEGFDAQYF.

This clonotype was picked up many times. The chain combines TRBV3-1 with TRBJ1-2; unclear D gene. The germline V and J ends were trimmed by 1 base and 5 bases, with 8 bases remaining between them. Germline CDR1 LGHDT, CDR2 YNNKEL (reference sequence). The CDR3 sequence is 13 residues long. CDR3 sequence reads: CASSQAANYGYTF. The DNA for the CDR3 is TGTGCCAGCAGCCAAGCCGCCAATTATGGCTACACCTTC.

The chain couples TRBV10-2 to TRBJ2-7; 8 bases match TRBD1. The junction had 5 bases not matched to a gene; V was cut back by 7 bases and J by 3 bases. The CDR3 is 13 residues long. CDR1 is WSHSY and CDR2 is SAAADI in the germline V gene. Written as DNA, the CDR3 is TGCGCCAGCAAGTACGGACAGGGCTACGAGCAGTACTTC. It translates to CASKYGQGYEQYF.

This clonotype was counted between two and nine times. CDR3 nucleotide sequence: TGTGCCAGCAGCCAATATCACATTCGGGGAAATCAGCCCCAGCATTTT. Amino acids: CASSQYHIRGNQPQHF. The V gene is TRBV14, the J gene TRBJ1-5; D gene ambiguous. V lost 2 bases and J lost 4, with 15 bases in between. Germline-derived CDR1 and CDR2 are SGHDN and FVKESK. The CDR3 runs to 16 residues.

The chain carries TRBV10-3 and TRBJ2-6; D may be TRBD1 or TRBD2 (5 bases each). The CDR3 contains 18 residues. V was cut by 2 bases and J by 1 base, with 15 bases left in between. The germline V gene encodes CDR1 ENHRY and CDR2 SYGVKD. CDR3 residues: CAISEPHGTPSGANVLTF. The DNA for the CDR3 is TGTGCCATCAGTGAGCCCCACGGGACGCCGTCTGGGGCCAACGTCCTGACTTTC.

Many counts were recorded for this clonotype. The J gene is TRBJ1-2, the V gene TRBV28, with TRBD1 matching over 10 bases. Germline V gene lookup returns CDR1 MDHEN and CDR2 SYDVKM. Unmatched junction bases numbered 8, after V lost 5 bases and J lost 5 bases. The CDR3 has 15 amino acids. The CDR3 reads CASSGDRGRGYGYTF. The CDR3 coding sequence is TGTGCCAGCAGTGGCGACAGGGGGCGAGGGTATGGCTACACCTTC.

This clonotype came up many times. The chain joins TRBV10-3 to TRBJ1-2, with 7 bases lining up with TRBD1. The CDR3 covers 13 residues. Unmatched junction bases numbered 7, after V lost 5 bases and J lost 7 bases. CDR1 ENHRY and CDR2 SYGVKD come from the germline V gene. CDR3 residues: CAISRDRETGYTF. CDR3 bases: TGTGCCATCAGTCGAGACAGGGAGACTGGCTACACCTTC.

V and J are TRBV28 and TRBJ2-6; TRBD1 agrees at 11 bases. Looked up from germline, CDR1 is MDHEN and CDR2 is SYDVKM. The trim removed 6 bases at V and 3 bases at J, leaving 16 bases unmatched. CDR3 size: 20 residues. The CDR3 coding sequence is TGTGCCAGCAGCAGAAATCCGGGGACAGGGGGTTTGGGTGGGGCCAACGTCCTGACTTTC. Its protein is CASSRNPGTGGLGGANVLTF.

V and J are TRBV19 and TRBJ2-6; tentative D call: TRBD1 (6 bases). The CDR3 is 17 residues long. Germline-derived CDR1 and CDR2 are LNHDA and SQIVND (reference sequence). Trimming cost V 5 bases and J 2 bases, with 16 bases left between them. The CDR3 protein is CASSWGQGRPGANVLTF. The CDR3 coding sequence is TGTGCCAGTAGTTGGGGGCAGGGGAGACCTGGGGCCAACGTCCTGACTTTC.

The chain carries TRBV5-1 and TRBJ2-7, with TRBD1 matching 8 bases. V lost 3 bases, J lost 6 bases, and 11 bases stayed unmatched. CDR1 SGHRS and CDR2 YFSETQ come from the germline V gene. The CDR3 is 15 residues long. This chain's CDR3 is CASSYQGTGSVEQYF. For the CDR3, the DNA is TGCGCCAGCAGCTACCAGGGGACAGGTTCCGTCGAGCAGTACTTC.

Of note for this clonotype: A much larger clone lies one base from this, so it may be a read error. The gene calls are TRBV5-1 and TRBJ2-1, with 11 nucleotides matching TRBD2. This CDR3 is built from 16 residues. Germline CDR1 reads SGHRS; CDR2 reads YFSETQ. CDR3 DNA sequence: TGCGCCAGCAGCGGTCAGGGACTAGCGGTCGGCAATGAGGAGTTCTTC. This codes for CASSGQGLAVGNEEFF. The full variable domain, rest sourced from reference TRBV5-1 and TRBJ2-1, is KAGVTQTPRYLIKTRGQQVTLSCSPISGHRSVSWYQQTPGQGLQFLFEYFSETQRNKGNFPGRFSGRQFSNSRSEMNVSTLELGDSALYLCASSGQGLAVGNEEFFGPGTRLTVL.

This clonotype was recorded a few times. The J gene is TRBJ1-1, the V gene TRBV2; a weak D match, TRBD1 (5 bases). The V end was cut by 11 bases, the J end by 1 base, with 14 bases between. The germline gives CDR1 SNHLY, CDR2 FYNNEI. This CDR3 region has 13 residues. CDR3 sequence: CARGWGGNTEAFF. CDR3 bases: TGTGCCCGAGGATGGGGGGGGAACACTGAAGCTTTCTTT.

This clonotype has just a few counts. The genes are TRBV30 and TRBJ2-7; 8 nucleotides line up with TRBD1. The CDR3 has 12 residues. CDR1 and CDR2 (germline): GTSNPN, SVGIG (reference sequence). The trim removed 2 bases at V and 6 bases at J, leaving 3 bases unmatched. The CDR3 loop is CAWSPTGAEQYF. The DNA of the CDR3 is TGTGCCTGGAGTCCGACAGGGGCCGAGCAGTACTTC. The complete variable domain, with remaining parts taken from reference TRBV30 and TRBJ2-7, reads SQTIHQWPATLVQPVGSPLSLECTVEGTSNPNLYWYRQAAGRGLQLLFYSVGIGQISSEVPQNLSASRPQDRQFILSSKKLLLSDSGFYLCAWSPTGAEQYFGPGTRLTVT.

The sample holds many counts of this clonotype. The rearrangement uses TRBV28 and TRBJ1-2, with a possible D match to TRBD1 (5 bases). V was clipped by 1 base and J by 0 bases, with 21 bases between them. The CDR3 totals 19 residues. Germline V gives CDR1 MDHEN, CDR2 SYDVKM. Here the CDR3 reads CASSLSFMTVKTPNYGYTF. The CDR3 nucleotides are TGTGCCAGCAGTTTATCCTTCATGACAGTAAAAACCCCTAACTATGGCTACACCTTC.